This TCR beta chain was recovered during a study of beta chain features in type 1 diabetes (dated by TCRdb to between 2017 and 2018). In the study overall: No differences in mean age, gender distribution, total cell number or subset yield were found between patients and healthy donors. A total of 107,917,701 sorted cells were examined across all samples, and a strong correlation was observed between cell number per subset and RNA yield. The study compared TCRB repertoires of sorted circulating CD4+ T cell subsets between recently diagnosed type 1 diabetes patients and matched healthy donors. Whereas all 30 or so donors provided naive and central memory subsets, regulatory and stem cell-like memory subsets were isolated from just 8 patients and about 8 healthy donors.

Results the study describes overall, beyond this receptor: Shorter templates might be favored by PCR, yet because patient and control samples were amplified and corrected together, any such skew would affect both groups equally. The naive, central memory and regulatory TCRB repertoires appeared to resemble one another more closely among patients than among healthy donors. Patients with type 1 diabetes made fewer insertions and deleted more nucleotides at VDJ recombination sites, implying thymic rearrangement abnormalities. Because cDNA was sequenced instead of genomic DNA, highly expressing activated cells could be over-represented, though the groups showed no difference in activation or CD3 levels. A moderate but significant shortening of TCRB CDR3 length was observed in type 1 diabetes patients in all four CD4+ subsets. Only small numbers of individuals were included in the HLA sub-analyses, which left unresolved whether HLA type had any influence on TCRB rearrangement.

On this clone itself: Its target antigen remains unknown. No base quality information exists; no much larger clone differs at one position.

The entire amount of isolated RNA was reverse transcribed using the High Capacity cDNA Reverse Transcription Kit, so the sequenced TCRB transcripts were expressed ones. Deep immunoSEQ sequencing was performed on naive, central memory and regulatory T cell samples, with an average of roughly 3.3 million total reads per sample. Sorted cells were lysed in RLT buffer and RNA was extracted with DNase-treated RNeasy Micro or Mini kits, depending on cell number. Each cell subset was processed on its own to prevent cross-contamination, while patient and healthy donor samples were processed together. Using the immunoSEQ multiplex PCR, TCRB sequences were amplified from cDNA into 87-bp fragments spanning the CDR3 region. Sequencing of the amplicons was performed on the Illumina HiSeq platform. On the study's bioinformatics: PCR bias was corrected computationally using synthetic template baselines, and reads within Hamming distance 2 were collapsed, with unmergeable singletons discarded. Reads were aligned to IMGT to assign V, D and J genes, CDR3 length, and insertions or deletions at six rearrangement sites. Clonotype counts were normalized to sorted cell number within each subset before computing true diversity and Gini coefficients with the tcR R package. The overlap coefficient, calculated on TCRB nucleotide sequences, was used to measure repertoire sharing. TCRdb retrieved this table from immuneACCESS and kept in-frame rearrangements only. Not all clones are present; in checked studies, unresolved V genes account for under half, and no reason is known for the remainder. The D gene and trimming were derived from the DNA, and the V and J assignments and clone size from that table. Recorded for this sample are more than 30,000 clones; 64% of them occurred a single time. Roughly 2% of the sample lies in the top ten.

Each donor gave one peripheral blood draw, roughly 120 mL on average, collected into heparinised tubes. A BD FACSAria II and a panel including CD45RO, CCR7, CD25, CD127, CD95 and CD27 were used to sort naive, central memory, regulatory and stem cell-like memory CD4+ T cells. Purity was above 95% for every sorted population. PBMCs were separated immediately by Lymphoprep density gradient centrifugation and were stained directly, without being cultured. Samples were stained and sorted in pairs, with one healthy donor and one patient per experiment, so that batch effects were minimized. CDR1 and CDR2 are read off the germline V gene as SGHRS and YFSETQ. From the cysteine up to the phenylalanine, the CDR3 has a length of 14 residues. The CDR3 DNA has 42 bases and is translated from base 1. After removal of 5 bases from V and 4 bases from J, the junction retains 3 bases not matched to a gene.

Material for sequencing was Tregs from blood. Per the publication, the cell subset or site label means: regulatory CD4+ T cells. The chain uses TRBV5-1 and TRBJ2-1; 10 junctional bases match TRBD2. This receptor was obtained from a woman younger than 45 in good health. The CDR3 region: CASRGTSAYNEQFF. The DNA reads as follows: TGCGCCAGCAGGGGGACTAGCGCATACAATGAGCAGTTCTTC.